Shown below are 23 T cell receptor beta chains from a single sample sequenced in a study of T cells in lung cancer brain metastases. This table comes from immunoSEQ multiplex PCR, and its TCRdb copy is limited to in-frame clones, with some not included. This sample has around 2,500 clones, with around 90% found just once. Sequenced: tumor tissue from the primary lung tumor. The receptors derive from a woman aged 45-65 years with non-small cell lung cancer.

The chain combines TRBV5-1 with TRBJ1-2; D might be TRBD1 (5 bases). Germline CDR1 reads SGHRS; CDR2 reads YFSETQ. The V end lost 3 bases, the J end lost 1 base, and 16 bases lay between the germline ends. The CDR3 runs to 16 residues. DNA for the CDR3: TGCGCCAGCAGCTCCAACCCCGGGACCGTTAACTATGGCTACACCTTC. Translated: CASSSNPGTVNYGYTF.

The chain has TRBV6-5 and TRBJ2-5; a weak D match, TRBD1 (6 bases). Germline V gene lookup returns CDR1 MNHEY and CDR2 SVGAGI. V lost 6 bases, J lost 4 bases, and 12 bases lay in between. The CDR3 is 13 residues long. CDR3 bases: TGTGCCAGCAGAGGGGGAGAGGGAGAGACCCAGTACTTC. It specifies CASRGGEGETQYF.

V usage is TRBV6-5 and J usage is TRBJ2-3; no reliable D call. This CDR3 is 13 amino acids long. The germline CDR1 and CDR2 sequences are MNHEY and SVGAGI. Between the trimmed V and J ends, which lost 7 bases and 0 bases, there was a span of 8 bases. DNA of the CDR3: TGTGCCAGCATAGACATTAGCACAGATACGCAGTATTTT. Encoded protein: CASIDISTDTQYF.

The J gene is TRBJ2-7, the V gene TRBV19; weak D call: TRBD1 (7 bases). CDR1 LNHDA and CDR2 SQIVND come from the germline V gene (reference sequence). The CDR3 is made up of 14 amino acids. V was pared by 3 bases and J by 5 bases, with 14 bases between. CDR3 protein: CASSIRRGLDEQYF. CDR3 nucleotide sequence: TGTGCCAGTAGTATCCGGAGGGGGCTTGACGAGCAGTACTTC.

The V gene is TRBV6-5, the J gene TRBJ1-5; 7 nucleotides agree with TRBD1. Unmatched junction bases numbered 2, after V lost 6 bases and J lost 6 bases. Germline V gene data show CDR1 as MNHEY and CDR2 as SVGAGI. This CDR3 is built from 12 residues. The CDR3 spells CASRTGLQPQHF. The CDR3 nucleotides are TGTGCCAGCAGGACAGGGCTTCAGCCCCAGCATTTT.

This chain joins TRBV6-5 and TRBJ2-5, with 13 bases matching TRBD2. V was pared by 4 bases and J by 4 bases, with 3 bases of the junction left unmatched. The V gene's germline CDR1 is MNHEY and CDR2 SVGAGI. The CDR3 consists of 15 residues. The DNA of the CDR3 is TGTGCCAGCAGTTTACTAGCGGGAGGGCCAGAGACCCAGTACTTC. Translated, it gives CASSLLAGGPETQYF.

This chain uses TRBV19 with TRBJ1-6, with 9 positions matching TRBD1. Germline V lookup: CDR1 LNHDA, CDR2 SQIVND (reference sequence). The CDR3 has 15 amino acids. Germline trimming cut 2 bases from V and 11 bases from J; bases unmatched to any gene: 7. The CDR3 is CASSITGQGTPPLHF. The CDR3 bases are TGTGCCAGTAGTATAACGGGACAGGGTACGCCACCCCTCCACTTT. The complete variable domain, with remaining parts taken from reference TRBV19 and TRBJ1-6, reads DGGITQSPKYLFRKEGQNVTLSCEQNLNHDAMYWYRQDPGQGLRLIYYSQIVNDFQKGDIAEGYSVSREKKESFPLTVTSAQKNPTAFYLCASSITGQGTPPLHFGNGTRLTVT.

The CDR3 coding sequence is TGTGCCTGGAGTGTACAGAACACCGGGGAGCTGTTTTTT. This encodes CAWSVQNTGELFF. The gene calls are TRBV30 and TRBJ2-2; D unresolved. The CDR3 consists of 13 residues. In germline, CDR1 is GTSNPN, CDR2 SVGIG (reference sequence). With 0 bases removed from V and 1 base from J, the gap between germline ends came to 3 bases.

The chain employs TRBV18 and TRBJ2-1, with D perhaps TRBD1 (5 bases). The germline CDR1 and CDR2 sequences are KGHSH and LQKENI. With 4 bases removed from V and 4 bases from J, the gap between germline ends came to 14 bases. The CDR3 is 15 amino acids. In DNA form, the CDR3 reads TGTGCCAGCTCACGACAGACAGAATCATACAATGAGCAGTTCTTC. Amino acid sequence: CASSRQTESYNEQFF.

The chain combines TRBV16 with TRBJ1-2, with a possible D match to TRBD1 (5 bases). The CDR3 sequence is 12 residues long. Germline-derived CDR1 and CDR2 are KGHSY and FQNENV. V was trimmed by 4 bases and J by 7 bases, leaving 10 bases between them. CDR3 bases: TGTGCCAGCAGCCTCCTCGGGGCTGGCTACACCTTC. The encoded protein is CASSLLGAGYTF.

This clone was seen a single time. This chain links TRBV5-5 with TRBJ1-3; D uncertain. The CDR3 sequence is 13 residues long. Germline CDR1 reads SGHKS; CDR2 reads YYEKEE (reference sequence). Trimming took off 4 bases at V and 2 bases at J, with 7 bases between the two ends. The CDR3, as DNA: TGTGCCAGCAGCCGGAATCCTGGAAACACCATATATTTT. Amino acids: CASSRNPGNTIYF. Combining the CDR3 with reference TRBV5-5 and TRBJ1-3 gives the whole variable domain DAGVTQSPTHLIKTRGQQVTLRCSPISGHKSVSWYQQVLGQGPQFIFQYYEKEERGRGNFPDRFSARQFPNYSSELNVNALLLGDSALYLCASSRNPGNTIYFGEGSWLTVV.

This chain's CDR3 is CASSLFGQGLRYEQYF. The CDR3 DNA is TGTGCCAGCAGCTTATTCGGACAGGGCCTGCGTTACGAGCAGTACTTC. The V and J genes are TRBV5-6 and TRBJ2-7; TRBD1 matches at 8 bases. There are 16 residues in the CDR3. With 2 bases clipped from V and 4 bases from J, the junction kept 11 bases outside the gene matches. Germline CDR1 is SGHDT and CDR2 is YYEEEE. Full variable domain (rest looked up from reference TRBV5-6 and TRBJ2-7): DAGVTQSPTHLIKTRGQQVTLRCSPKSGHDTVSWYQQALGQGPQFIFQYYEEEERQRGNFPDRFSGHQFPNYSSELNVNALLLGDSALYLCASSLFGQGLRYEQYFGPGTRLTVT.

This chain connects TRBV30 to TRBJ2-2; D call uncertain. Germline CDR1 is GTSNPN and CDR2 is SVGIG (reference sequence). V dropped 7 bases and J dropped 2 bases, with 11 bases sitting between them. This CDR3 is built from 13 residues. CDR3 amino acids: CASGRFNTGELFF. The CDR3 DNA reads as TGTGCCTCCGGCCGTTTTAACACCGGGGAGCTGTTTTTT.

The chain has TRBV7-2 and TRBJ2-1, with D perhaps matching TRBD2 (5 bases). V lost 1 base, J lost 11 bases, and 15 bases lay in between. The CDR3 extends over 14 amino acids. CDR1 is SGHTA and CDR2 is FQGNSA in the germline V gene. The CDR3 loop is CASSLGAATGKQFF. CDR3 DNA: TGTGCCAGCAGCTTAGGCGCGGCCACGGGGAAGCAGTTCTTC.

The chain couples TRBV4-2 to TRBJ2-7; D gene ambiguous. Trimming removed 2 bases at V and 7 bases at J, with 12 bases between. The CDR3 runs to 13 residues. Germline V gene lookup returns CDR1 LGHNA and CDR2 YNFKEQ. CDR3 sequence: CASSQFPSGEQYF. For the CDR3, the DNA is TGTGCCAGCAGCCAATTTCCTAGTGGGGAGCAGTACTTC.

This clone was detected a few times. The chain has TRBV7-3 and TRBJ2-1; 13 bases fit TRBD2. This CDR3 region has 15 residues. V lost 4 bases to trimming and J lost 6 bases; unmatched junction nucleotides: 3. The germline gives CDR1 SGHTA, CDR2 FQGTGA. The CDR3 DNA follows: TGTGCCAGCAGCTCACTAGCGGGAGGGCTCAATGAGCAGTTCTTC. It codes for CASSSLAGGLNEQFF.

The CDR3 loop reads CASSLSWDNYGYTF. The CDR3 nucleotides read TGTGCCAGCAGTTTATCGTGGGATAACTATGGCTACACCTTC. The chain recombines TRBV27 with TRBJ1-2, with D unclear. The CDR3 has 14 amino acids. Between the trimmed V and J ends, which lost 0 bases and 1 base, there was a span of 6 bases. Germline V CDR1 and CDR2: MNHEY, SMNVEV (reference sequence).

The CDR3 nucleotides are TGTGCCAGCAGGTTGGGGGCAGGCAACACCATATATTTT. Residues: CASRLGAGNTIYF. The chain combines TRBV7-9 with TRBJ1-3; maybe TRBD1 (6 bases). The CDR3 covers 13 residues. CDR1 and CDR2 (germline): SEHNR, FQNEAQ (reference sequence). The V end lost 6 bases, the J end lost 7 bases, and 13 bases lay between the germline ends.

The V call is TRBV7-2, the J call TRBJ2-1; 10 bases line up with TRBD2. V gave up 7 bases and J gave up 8 bases; unmatched junction bases: 11. The CDR3 has 15 amino acids. The germline V gene encodes CDR1 SGHTA and CDR2 FQGNSA. In DNA form, the CDR3 reads TGTGCCAGCACTCCTTTAGCGGGGGGTTATCATGAGCAGTTCTTC. The encoded protein is CASTPLAGGYHEQFF.

CDR3 nucleotides: TGCGCCAGCAGCCCGGACCTAAACTATGGCTACACCTTC. Its protein product is CASSPDLNYGYTF. The rearrangement links TRBV4-3 to TRBJ1-2; D gene ambiguous. Germline loops: CDR1 LGHNA, CDR2 YSLEER. Trimming removed 4 bases from V and 2 bases from J, with 8 bases in between. The CDR3 extends over 13 amino acids.

This clone came up once. V and J are TRBV30 and TRBJ2-3; no clear D. V was clipped by 1 base and J by 11 bases, with 10 bases between them. CDR1 is GTSNPN, CDR2 SVGIG, per germline (reference sequence). This CDR3 has 11 residues. Here the CDR3 reads CAWSAGHGQYF. The CDR3 DNA reads as TGTGCCTGGAGTGCAGGTCATGGGCAGTATTTT.

V usage is TRBV19 and J usage is TRBJ2-1, with a tentative D call TRBD2 (6 bases). The germline gives CDR1 LNHDA, CDR2 SQIVND (reference sequence). The CDR3 covers 15 residues. V was cut by 8 bases and J by 3 bases, with 17 bases left in between. Here the CDR3 DNA reads TGTGCCAGTCACCCCAGAGGCGGGAACTACAATGAGCAGTTCTTC. Its protein is CASHPRGGNYNEQFF.

This clone was detected only once. V usage is TRBV6-5 and J usage is TRBJ2-7; 7 bases fit TRBD1. The germline CDR1 and CDR2 sequences are MNHEY and SVGAGI. The ends lost 6 bases at V and 7 bases at J; junction bases unmatched: 12. CDR3 length: 14 residues. The CDR3 sequence is CASSLGQPSVEQYF. CDR3 nucleotides: TGTGCCAGCAGCCTGGGACAGCCGTCTGTGGAGCAGTACTTC.